This T cell receptor (beta chain) was recovered during a study of blood T cell repertoires in COVID-19. Across the study: Nucleic acid was either cDNA or gDNA, and it came from T cells, B-cell-depleted T cells, or PBMCs.

Data came from immunoSEQ multiplex PCR; TCRdb stores just in-frame clones and leaves some out. The sample yields under 200,000 clones, about 85% seen once. V shed 2 bases and J shed 2 bases, with 4 bases lying between them. The CDR3 totals 13 residues. Germline V gene data show CDR1 as MGHRA and CDR2 as YSYEKL. The V call is TRBV4-1, the J call TRBJ1-3; D not resolved. The TCR was taken from a woman older than 75 with acute or convalescent COVID-19. The source material was peripheral blood. The CDR3 protein is CASSQPTGNTIYF. The CDR3 region has the DNA TGCGCCAGCAGCCAACCTACTGGAAACACCATATATTTT.